This is a list of T cell receptor beta chains from one sample in a study of T cells after yellow fever vaccination. From the 5' RACE reads, TCRdb called clonotypes with MiXCR, one entry per CDR3 protein. The table has 280,000 or so distinct CDR3 sequences, 8.5% to 10% seen once; the top ten hold around 3.1%. Sequenced here: CD4+ T cells sorted from PBMCs, sampled 5 days after the yellow fever booster vaccination. These receptors were collected from a man younger than 35 who received the YFV17D yellow fever vaccine. Both conserved end residues are part of each CDR3. D genes are given only for firm matches. For some rows the clone size is stated as once, few or many, or as a class when expanded; others skip it.

>TRBV9|NA|TRBJ1-2|TRBD1
CASSGGQGNYGYTF
TGTGCCAGCAGCGGGGGACAGGGGAACTATGGCTACACCTTC
>TRBV7-2|NA|TRBJ2-1|NA
CASSMDSLREQFF
TGTGCCAGCAGCATGGACTCCCTGCGGGAGCAGTTCTTC
>TRBV20-1|many|TRBJ1-6|NA
CSAGVRPSPLHF
TGCAGTGCTGGGGTTCGGCCTTCACCCCTCCACTTT
>TRBV20-1|many|TRBJ2-5|NA
CSAARTETQYF
TGCAGTGCAGCGCGAACTGAGACCCAGTACTTC
>TRBV10-1|NA|TRBJ2-3|NA
CASSAGAGGNTQYF
TGCGCCAGCAGTGCGGGGGCCGGGGGGAATACGCAGTATTTT
>TRBV20-1|many|TRBJ2-3|TRBD2
CSARSSGSTDTQYF
TGCAGTGCTAGGTCTAGCGGGAGCACAGATACGCAGTATTTT
>TRBV11-2|NA|TRBJ2-5|NA
CASSPRLEGGPSRETQYF
TGTGCCAGCAGCCCCCGACTAGAGGGGGGGCCCTCCAGAGAGACCCAGTACTTC
>TRBV24-1|many|TRBJ1-1|TRBD1
CATSARTGAEAFF
TGTGCCACCAGTGCCAGGACAGGGGCCGAAGCTTTCTTT
>TRBV9|few|TRBJ2-3|TRBD2
CASSANSGGTDTQYF
TGTGCCAGCAGCGCTAATAGCGGGGGAACAGATACGCAGTATTTT
>TRBV6-1|once|TRBJ2-4|NA
CASRVLAKNIQYF
TGTGCCAGCAGAGTTCTAGCCAAAAACATTCAGTACTTC
>TRBV4-3|many|TRBJ1-6|NA
CASSQHRNRVNSPLHF
TGCGCCAGCAGCCAGCACCGTAACAGGGTTAATTCACCCCTCCACTTT
>TRBV6-6|NA|TRBJ2-2|NA
CASTRRANTGELFF
TGTGCCAGCACGCGCAGGGCGAACACCGGGGAGCTGTTTTTT
>TRBV6-2/TRBV6-3|many|TRBJ2-2|NA
CASRNYPGTDTGELFF
TGTGCCAGCCGTAATTATCCGGGGACTGACACCGGGGAGCTGTTTTTT
>TRBV2|many|TRBJ2-5|TRBD2
CASKRGQETQYF
TGTGCCAGCAAGCGGGGGCAAGAGACCCAGTACTTC
>TRBV4-1|many|TRBJ1-4|TRBD1
CASSQDPQGREKLFF
TGCGCCAGCAGCCAAGACCCACAGGGGAGAGAAAAACTGTTTTTT
>TRBV2|NA|TRBJ2-1|TRBD1
CASSVRGQDYNEQFF
TGTGCCAGCAGTGTGAGGGGACAGGACTACAATGAGCAGTTCTTC
>TRBV4-3|few|TRBJ1-5|NA
CASSQTGSNQPQHF
TGCGCCAGCAGCCAAACAGGGAGCAATCAGCCCCAGCATTTT
>TRBV18|NA|TRBJ2-3|TRBD2
CASSPPGTSGVEDTQYF
TGTGCCAGCTCACCACCAGGGACTAGCGGGGTCGAAGATACGCAGTATTTT
>TRBV5-1|many|TRBJ2-1|TRBD2
CASSSGSGYNEQFF
TGCGCCAGCAGCTCTGGTAGCGGGTACAATGAGCAGTTCTTC
>TRBV6-5|few|TRBJ1-1|NA
CASSYQTNTEAFF
TGTGCCAGCAGTTACCAAACGAACACTGAAGCTTTCTTT
>TRBV5-4|NA|TRBJ2-2|NA
CASSKTGNGGTGELFF
TGTGCCAGCAGCAAAACAGGGAACGGGGGCACCGGGGAGCTGTTTTTT
>TRBV12-3/TRBV12-4|NA|TRBJ2-1|NA
CASIRGISYNEQFF
TGTGCCAGCATAAGGGGGATCTCCTACAATGAGCAGTTCTTC
>TRBV7-8|NA|TRBJ2-1|TRBD2
CASSLRALAGGLSSYNEQFF
TGTGCCAGCAGCTTAAGGGCCCTAGCGGGGGGGCTGTCCTCCTACAATGAGCAGTTCTTC
>TRBV5-1|many|TRBJ1-1|NA
CASSSDSYGTEAFF
TGCGCCAGCAGCTCCGACAGTTATGGCACTGAAGCTTTCTTT
>TRBV6-1|few|TRBJ2-3|NA
CASSDLRGTTDTQYF
TGTGCCAGCAGCGACCTCCGCGGGACCACAGATACGCAGTATTTT
>TRBV7-2|NA|TRBJ1-5|NA
CASSFTGTQPQNF
TGTGCCAGCAGCTTTACAGGGACTCAGCCCCAGAATTTT
>TRBV6-5|few|TRBJ1-2|NA
CASSIDRNYGYTF
TGTGCCAGCAGCATAGACAGGAACTATGGCTACACCTTC
>TRBV30|many|TRBJ2-7|NA
CAWSGGAEQYF
TGTGCCTGGAGTGGCGGGGCCGAGCAGTACTTC